This TCR beta chain was sequenced for a study of CD8 T cells in ankylosing spondylitis. Study-wide points: There was a TCR beta motif, made of several highly homologous variants, that appeared characteristic of ankylosing spondylitis blood.

The V gene end was trimmed by 2 bases and the J gene end by 0 bases; junction bases not matched to a gene: 5. Germline V gives CDR1 SGDLS, CDR2 YYNGEE. This CDR3 contains 17 residues. On this clonotype itself: Antigen: not known.

TCRdb reprocessed the 5' RACE reads via MiXCR and lists one record per CDR3 protein. The sample has 200,000 to 250,000 distinct CDR3 sequences; roughly 18% are singletons. Sequenced: blood, either unsorted or a sorted T cell fraction (not recorded which). The receptor was isolated from a male donor with ankylosing spondylitis. The rearrangement joins TRBV9 to TRBJ1-6, with 7 positions matching TRBD1. The CDR3 nucleotides are TGTGCCAGCAGCGTCGGACAGGAGAGCTCCTATAATTCACCCCTCCACTTT. Amino acids: CASSVGQESSYNSPLHF.